Sequencing of this TCR beta chain was carried out in a study of blood T cell repertoires in COVID-19 (dated by TCRdb to 2018 to 2020). Study-wide context: Collaborator samples came from the United States, Italy and Spain and covered acute and convalescent phases of COVID-19. The repertoires were released in a freely available public database intended as a resource for research on the immune response to SARS-CoV-2. Where HLA class I and class II types were available, the types were taken from metadata supplied by the sample provider, not from assay-based typing. The prospective study material was composed of cDNA or gDNA derived from T cells, B-cell-depleted T cells, or PBMCs. A de-identified subject ID, COVID-19 status, age in years and sex were almost always included in the sample metadata. Subjects who had been exposed to COVID-19, were actively infected with it, or had recovered from it provided the deeply sampled blood TCRbeta repertoires that made up the dataset. The samples were drawn from two sources: the first 160 participants of the ongoing ImmuneRACE study, and 950 to 1,500 subjects contributed by 6 global collaborators. What the authors observed across the whole study: Clinical and demographic metadata were provided uncurated, with the amount varying by source and participant.

Concerning this clone itself: Its antigen remains unidentified. Nothing much larger sits one base from this clone, and base qualities are not available.

In the prospective study, participants were about 18 to 95 years old, resided in approximately 25 geographic areas of the United States, and were enrolled through a virtual design. To assign participants to cohorts, the prospective study relied on clinical history that participants themselves reported in a screening survey and a study questionnaire. Recovered participants in ImmuneRACE Cohort 3 were defined as having two consecutive negative NP/OP PCR tests, clearance from a healthcare professional, or resolution of symptoms. Each participant in the prospective study had whole blood, serum and a nasopharyngeal or oropharyngeal swab collected by mobile phlebotomists. Participants in the prospective study had the option to provide additional blood draws and questionnaires over a roughly 2-month period. Prospective study blood samples were shipped either frozen or at room temperature before DNA extraction.

TCRbeta CDR3 regions were amplified from genomic DNA using the immunoSEQ Assay, a bias-controlled multiplex PCR. Processing in the source paper ran as follows. Within the assay, amplification of reference gene primers was used to estimate how many nucleated cells each sample contained. Sequence reads were collapsed and filtered to measure the absolute abundance of every unique TCRbeta CDR3 rearrangement. For each sample, productive Simpson clonality was calculated as the square root of Simpson's diversity index over productive rearrangements. Imported from immuneACCESS, the table was reduced by TCRdb to in-frame sequences with V and J called. These copies leave out some clones; in studies compared against another copy, an unresolved V gene accounts for under half, and the cause of the remainder is not known. The V and J calls and clone size come from that table; D and trimming were worked out from the DNA. For this sample there are some 200,000 clones; roughly 87% appear just once. Together, the top ten hold 2% to 2.5% of the sample.

CDR1 and CDR2, per the germline V gene, are KGHSH and LQKENI. The germline V end is reduced by 6 bases and the J end by 0 bases; junction bases left unmatched: 8. The CDR3, cysteine through phenylalanine, is 17 amino acids long. The only DNA kept is the CDR3, 51 bases in frame from the first base. The TCR sequence derives from a woman younger than 45 who had recovered from COVID-19. What was sequenced was PBMCs or T cells enriched from blood (not recorded which). The chain joins TRBV18 to TRBJ2-6; 7 central bases correspond to TRBD1. The CDR3 corresponds to CASSTTGSASGANVLTF. The DNA sequence reads TGTGCCAGCTCTACGACAGGGTCCGCCTCTGGGGCCAACGTCCTGACTTTC. The full variable domain, with segments outside the CDR3 supplied by the reference TRBV18 and TRBJ2-6 proteins, appears as NAGVMQNPRHLVRRRGQEARLRCSPMKGHSHVYWYRQLPEEGLKFMVYLQKENIIDESGMPKERFSAEFPKEGPSILRIQQVVRGDSAAYFCASSTTGSASGANVLTFGAGSRLTVL.